The next 20 T cell receptor beta chains were all read from a single sample in a study of spatial heterogeneity in lung cancer. TCRdb re-analysed the 5' RACE reads in MiXCR, keeping a single row per CDR3 protein. The data contain roughly 16,000 distinct CDR3 sequences, around 6.5% of them seen just once; the ten biggest clones take up around 20%. Study-wide results and caveats: Tumoral mutation counts were tracked by counts of expanded intratumoral alpha and beta TCRs.

Indicated time point: sample taken at primary tumor resection. These receptors' antigens are unknown. The sequencing used lung tumor tissue, collected at surgery. These receptors originate from a female donor with early-stage non-small cell lung cancer.

At least ten counts were recorded for this clonotype. The size of this beta chain means little, since it is a stray read in a library made for alpha chains. This rearrangement joins TRBV10-3 to TRBJ2-3; 8 bases fit TRBD2. V lost 9 bases, J lost 1 base, and 6 bases stayed unmatched. The CDR3 contains 14 residues. Germline CDR1 ENHRY, CDR2 SYGVKD. CDR3 coding DNA: TGTGCCATTGGCCGGGGGGGCGGCACAGATACGCAGTATTTT. It yields the protein CAIGRGGGTDTQYF.

This clonotype showed up many times. The library was prepared for alpha chains; this beta chain is a stray read, so its frequency means little. The chain carries TRBV6-1 and TRBJ2-7, with 9 positions matching TRBD1. With 11 bases clipped from V and 5 bases from J, the junction kept 10 bases outside the gene matches. This CDR3 comprises 13 residues. Germline CDR1 is MNHNS and CDR2 is SASEGT. The CDR3 loop reads CAVAGTGSHEQYF. Here the CDR3 DNA reads TGTGCCGTAGCCGGGACAGGGTCCCACGAGCAGTACTTC.

This clonotype came up many times. Since the library was made to target alpha chains, this beta chain is a stray read and its abundance is not meaningful. The gene calls are TRBV12-3 or TRBV12-4 and TRBJ2-1, with 8 nucleotides matching TRBD1. This CDR3 is 15 amino acids long. Losses at the gene ends were 2 bases for V and 8 bases for J; bases not matched to a gene: 8. The CDR3 DNA reads as TGTGCCAGCAGTTTACCCCTGGACAGGGCCGATGAGCAGTTCTTC. As protein: CASSLPLDRADEQFF.

The table lists this clonotype with a few counts. The library was designed around alpha chains, so this beta chain is a stray read whose abundance carries little weight. This chain connects TRBV10-3 to TRBJ2-7; D is unresolved. The length of the CDR3 is 11 residues. V was trimmed by 5 bases and J by 7 bases, leaving 9 bases between them. The germline V gene has CDR1 ENHRY and CDR2 SYGVKD. The CDR3 region is CAISRFGEQYF. The DNA for the CDR3 is TGTGCCATCAGTCGCTTTGGGGAGCAGTACTTC.

As for this clonotype: The size of this beta chain means little, since it is a stray read in a library made for alpha chains. In DNA form, the CDR3 reads TGTGCCAGCACCAAACGGGCCGACACAGATACGCAGTATTTT. As protein: CASTKRADTDTQYF. The rearrangement links TRBV12-3 or TRBV12-4 to TRBJ2-3; D gene ambiguous. Trimming removed 7 bases from V and 2 bases from J, with 13 bases in between. The CDR3 extends over 14 amino acids.

A remark on this clonotype: This beta chain lies outside the target of a library built for alpha chains; its clone size means little. The rearrangement joins TRBV20-1 to TRBJ2-3, with TRBD1 matching over 7 bases. The V segment lost 6 bases and the J segment 4 bases; nucleotides outside the gene matches: 10. Germline V gene data show CDR1 as DFQATT and CDR2 as SNEGSKA (reference sequence). CDR3 length: 14 amino acids. The chain's CDR3 is CSAIPAQGADTQYF. The CDR3 DNA sequence: TGCAGTGCAATTCCCGCGCAGGGGGCAGATACGCAGTATTTT.

This clonotype was recorded at least ten times. This beta chain slipped into a library made for alpha chains as a stray read, so its size is not meaningful. CDR3 DNA sequence: TGTGCCAGCGAGCTGCAACCCCAATCGCAGTATTTT. Translation: CASELQPQSQYF. The chain combines TRBV7-9 with TRBJ2-3; D unresolved. The germline gives CDR1 SEHNR, CDR2 FQNEAQ (reference sequence). V gave up 8 bases and J gave up 10 bases, with 16 bases separating them. This CDR3 spans 12 amino acids.

By share of the sample, this clonotype is medium-sized (0.01 to 0.1%). Within a library made for alpha chains, this beta chain is off target, and its count is uninformative. V is TRBV20-1 and J is TRBJ2-3, with 9 bases lining up with TRBD2. V lost 0 bases and J lost 5; bases outside the gene matches: 18. Germline CDR1 and CDR2: DFQATT and SNEGSKA (reference sequence). The CDR3 sequence is 19 residues long. As DNA, the CDR3 is TGCAGTGCTAGAGATAGGGCGTCGGGACTAGCCTCAACCGGAGATACGCAGTATTTT. It translates to CSARDRASGLASTGDTQYF.

This clonotype came up many times. This beta chain came through as a stray read in a library set up for alpha chains, and its size says little. The J gene is TRBJ2-7, the V gene TRBV6-5; D might be TRBD2 (6 bases). Germline CDR1 reads MNHEY; CDR2 reads SVGAGI. V was cut by 7 bases and J by 2 bases, with 15 bases left in between. CDR3 size: 14 residues. The CDR3 reads CASKGAGTPYEQYF. The CDR3 DNA reads as TGTGCCAGCAAAGGTGCGGGGACCCCCTACGAGCAGTACTTC.

This clonotype has ten or more counts. This beta chain is a stray read from a library made for alpha chains; its abundance is not meaningful. The chain has TRBV24-1 and TRBJ2-5; TRBD2 matches at 13 bases. V shed 6 bases, J shed 5 bases, and the junction held 8 bases outside the gene matches. The CDR3 spans 16 residues. Germline CDR1 is KGHDR and CDR2 is SFDVKD. The CDR3 loop is CATSPAGLAGPETQYF. CDR3 DNA: TGTGCCACCAGTCCGGCGGGACTAGCGGGGCCGGAGACCCAGTACTTC.

At least ten counts were recorded for this clonotype. This beta chain was picked up by a library intended for alpha chains and is off target, so its count carries little meaning. The rearrangement joins TRBV6-6 to TRBJ2-2; 11 positions match TRBD2. The CDR3 totals 15 residues. Per the germline V gene, CDR1 is MNHNY and CDR2 is SVGAGI (reference sequence). V lost 5 bases, J lost 4 bases, and 3 bases stayed unmatched. DNA for the CDR3: TGTGCCAGCAGTCGTGGGACTAGCGGCACCGGGGAGCTGTTTTTT. Translated: CASSRGTSGTGELFF.

In its sample, this clonotype was seen many times. This beta chain is an unintended read in a library built for alpha chains; its size means little. The chain links TRBV24-1 to TRBJ2-3; a weak D match, TRBD1 (6 bases). Trimming shortened V by 5 bases and J by 3 bases, and 11 bases separated the two germline ends. Germline V gives CDR1 KGHDR, CDR2 SFDVKD. The CDR3 has 14 residues. CDR3 DNA: TGTGCCACCAGTGCCCTTAGGGGGACAGATACGCAGTATTTT. It encodes CATSALRGTDTQYF.

This clonotype has at least ten counts. This beta chain is an off-target read within a library intended for alpha chains, so its frequency means little. This chain connects TRBV7-2 to TRBJ1-2; D is unresolved. Trimming removed 1 base from V and 2 bases from J, with 8 bases in between. The CDR3 consists of 14 residues. CDR1 SGHTA and CDR2 FQGNSA come from the germline V gene. Written as DNA, the CDR3 is TGTGCCAGCAGCTTAGTTGGAGGGAACTATGGCTACACCTTC. It is translated as CASSLVGGNYGYTF. Full variable domain (rest looked up from reference TRBV7-2 and TRBJ1-2): GAGVSQSPSNKVTEKGKDVELRCDPISGHTALYWYRQSLGQGLEFLIYFQGNSAPDKSGLPSDRFSAERTGGSVSTLTIQRTQQEDSAVYLCASSLVGGNYGYTFGSGTRLTVV.

Within the sample, this clonotype is medium-sized (0.01 to 0.1%). This beta chain is an off-target read within a library intended for alpha chains, so its frequency means little. The chain joins TRBV10-3 to TRBJ2-3; D might be TRBD2 (6 bases). The CDR3 runs 13 residues. Germline lookup yields CDR1 ENHRY and CDR2 SYGVKD. The DNA of the CDR3 is TGTGCTGCCCGTGGCGGGGTTACAGATACGCAGTATTTT. It is translated as CAARGGVTDTQYF.

The sample holds many counts of this clonotype. This beta chain is an unintended read in a library built for alpha chains; its size means little. V gene TRBV6-6 combines with J gene TRBJ2-5; D may be TRBD1 (6 bases). The germline CDR1 and CDR2 sequences are MNHNY and SVGAGI (reference sequence). Trimming took off 0 bases at V and 2 bases at J, with 10 bases between the two ends. This CDR3 contains 15 residues. CDR3 residues: CASSYSQGPQETQYF. CDR3 DNA: TGTGCCAGCAGTTACTCACAGGGACCTCAAGAGACCCAGTACTTC.

This clonotype was found many times. A library prepared for alpha chains yielded this beta chain as an off-target read; its size is of little meaning. The chain carries TRBV19 and TRBJ2-3; weak D call: TRBD2 (5 bases). There are 15 residues in the CDR3. CDR1 and CDR2 from the germline V gene are LNHDA and SQIVND (reference sequence). Trimming removed 1 base from V and 6 bases from J, with 14 bases in between. CDR3 sequence: CASSIGTEPGDTQYF. The CDR3 DNA reads as TGTGCCAGTAGTATAGGGACGGAGCCGGGGGATACGCAGTATTTT.

This clonotype has ten or more counts. This beta chain slipped into a library made for alpha chains as a stray read, so its size is not meaningful. The V gene is TRBV30, the J gene TRBJ1-1, with D possibly being TRBD1 (5 bases). The V end lost 5 bases, the J end lost 6 bases, and 16 bases lay between the germline ends. The CDR3 is 13 residues long. CDR1 and CDR2 (germline): GTSNPN, SVGIG (reference sequence). The CDR3 is CAWLFSGTAEAFF. Here the CDR3 DNA reads TGTGCCTGGTTATTTTCAGGGACCGCTGAAGCTTTCTTT.

About this clonotype itself: This beta chain came through as a stray read in a library set up for alpha chains, and its size says little. This sequence joins TRBV12-3 or TRBV12-4 and TRBJ1-1, with D possibly being TRBD1 (6 bases). V was trimmed by 3 bases and J by 5 bases, leaving 19 bases between them. CDR3 size: 16 residues. CDR3 sequence: CASSFTGAGGKTEAFF. The CDR3 nucleotides are TGTGCCAGCAGTTTTACGGGGGCCGGGGGCAAAACTGAAGCTTTCTTT.

At least ten counts were recorded for this clonotype. This beta chain is a stray sequence in a library constructed for alpha chains; its clone size is not meaningful. The chain joins TRBV11-2 to TRBJ1-2; D perhaps matches TRBD1 (5 bases). Germline assignment: CDR1 SGHAT and CDR2 FQNNGV. V was shortened by 1 base and J by 6 bases, with 6 bases between the two germline ends. This CDR3 is 12 amino acids long. The CDR3 is CASSLARDGYTF. The DNA for the CDR3 is TGTGCCAGCAGCTTAGCCAGGGATGGCTACACCTTC.

Ten or more counts support this clonotype. Because the library targeted alpha chains, this beta chain is an off-target read whose size means little. The chain uses TRBV6-6 and TRBJ2-3; no clear D. The V and J ends lost 6 bases and 7 bases respectively, with 14 bases between them. Germline V lookup: CDR1 MNHNY, CDR2 SVGAGI (reference sequence). The CDR3 is made up of 13 amino acids. CDR3 DNA: TGTGCCAGCAGCCCTGCCATACCCAATACGCAGTATTTT. Protein sequence: CASSPAIPNTQYF.